This TCR beta chain was identified in a study of cytomegalovirus exposure and HLA in healthy donors. To note about this clone: Its antigen remains unidentified.

Germline V gene data show CDR1 as SEHNR and CDR2 as FQNEAQ (reference sequence). The CDR3 runs to 18 residues. Trimming took 4 bases from V and 5 from J; bases not matched to a gene: 13. It was with 60 Vbeta and 13 Jbeta primers that the PCR ran. Generated by immunoSEQ multiplex PCR, the TCRdb table keeps only in-frame clones and is missing some. Of some 120,000 clones listed, about 81% are singletons. Overall study results and limits: The availability of immune exposure information extended only to CMV serostatus.

The TCR comes from a woman in her 30s in good health and CMV-seronegative. The V and J genes are TRBV7-9 and TRBJ2-3; 12 bases fit TRBD2. Sequencing was done on a sample of PBMCs. The CDR3 DNA reads as TGTGCCAGCAGCTCCTCGGGACTAGCGGGCCTCGGGGAAGATACGCAGTATTTT. Its translation is CASSSSGLAGLGEDTQYF.